This TCR beta chain stems from a study of cytomegalovirus exposure and HLA in healthy donors. In germline, CDR1 is SNHLY, CDR2 FYNNEI. V was cut by 1 base and J by 6 bases, with 11 bases left in between. The CDR3 is 14 residues long. PCR amplification relied on 60 Vbeta primers (plus 13 Jbeta primers). Sequencing was performed with immunoSEQ multiplex PCR; in TCRdb, only in-frame clones are kept and a portion is missing. This sample carries about 130,000 clones, around 70% of them seen once, and the ten largest clones take under 5%. The sequenced sample consisted of PBMCs. This TCR came from a middle-aged man in good health and CMV-seropositive. V gene TRBV2 combines with J gene TRBJ2-3, with D hard to call. CDR3 sequence reads: CASSEDSRGDTQYF. CDR3 nucleotides: TGTGCCAGCAGTGAAGACAGCCGTGGGGATACGCAGTATTTT.